This TCR beta chain was observed in a study of lymphopenia after photon versus proton radiotherapy (dated 2019 in TCRdb). Study-wide context: The immunological effects of photon versus proton radiation therapy were compared in patients with gastrointestinal tumors who developed high-grade lymphopenia. The cohort comprised 15 to 20 patients with gastrointestinal tumors who received either photon or proton therapy and then developed lymphopenia. The study was designed to characterize how the impact on the immune system differs between the two radiation modalities. Overall results and qualifications from the work: Relative stability during treatment was observed in proton-treated patients, whereas loss of naive T cells and TCR diversity and gain of effector/memory populations were observed in photon-treated patients. Once the lymphocyte count had reached its nadir, the repertoires of photon-treated patients showed oligoclonal expansion, particularly of CD8+ Temra cells, and this expansion drove the decline in diversity. The survival association was examined only in patients who died, and the authors described better survival with proton therapy as a possibility, not as a demonstrated result. Among patients across the cohort who died, overall survival time showed an inverse correlation with a larger post-nadir drop in TCR diversity.

On this clone: Its target antigen remains unknown. Per-base qualities were not stored, and no clone one base away is much larger.

V is cut back by 3 bases and J by 2 bases, with 8 bases in the junction unmatched. Taken from the germline V gene, the CDR1 and CDR2 loops are SGDLS and YYNGEE. Taken from cysteine to phenylalanine, the CDR3 has 16 residues. Only the CDR3 part of the read is kept: 48 bases, read in frame from the first base. Libraries came from the immunoSEQ multiplex PCR assay. Alongside multiparametric flow cytometry, deep sequencing of rearranged TCR beta loci was used to profile the T cell repertoires. Entries here come from immuneACCESS through TCRdb and include only in-frame sequences with V and J called. Some clones fail to appear in such tables; in the studies checked, an unresolved V gene covers under half of the shortfall, and the cause of the remainder is unknown. The sample data list 25,000 to 30,000 clones, and roughly 86% of these were observed just once. The ten largest account for roughly a fifth of the sample.

The chain employs TRBV9 and TRBJ2-3, and 8 junction bases match TRBD2. The clonotype comes from a man aged 50 to 60 with gastric cancer. The source was peripheral blood, collected from a patient treated with photon-based radiotherapy. Here is the DNA: TGTGCCAGCAGCGCAGCAGCGGGGGCGTCCACAGATACGCAGTATTTT. Translation gives CASSAAAGASTDTQYF.